This TCR beta chain was found in a study of regulatory T cells in long-lasting Graves disease. Study outcomes and limitations: Only peripheral blood was studied, not thyroid tissue. A greater number of public clonotypes (approximately 2,500) was shared by persistent patients than by new patients (around 970).

Through Arm-PCR of CDR3 regions and iRepertoire HTBI primers, TCR beta libraries were built. TCRdb re-called the multiplex PCR reads through MiXCR, storing one row per CDR3 protein. The data contain 300,000 to 400,000 distinct CDR3 sequences, about a sixth of them singletons. The time point here: newly diagnosed GD, antithyroid drugs for less than 3 months. Making the TCR library involved RNA that had been extracted from PBMCs. In this sample, this clonotype turned up many times. The antigen is unknown. Germline V gene data show CDR1 as PRHDT and CDR2 as FYEKMQ (reference sequence). CDR3 length equals 12 residues. Trimming stripped 3 bases from V and 8 bases from J, with 10 bases between. This sample was shared with a second study, whose subject was T cells in Graves' hyperthyroidism and ophthalmopathy.

Material: peripheral blood mononuclear cells (PBMCs), obtained at new diagnosis, from a patient treated with antithyroid drugs. The sequence derives from a middle-aged man with Graves disease. The V and J genes are TRBV13 and TRBJ2-5; D is perhaps TRBD1 or TRBD2 (5 bases each). In DNA form, the CDR3 reads TGTGCCAGCAGCTTCCGGGACCCCACCCAGTACTTC. Its translation: CASSFRDPTQYF. The complete variable domain, with remaining parts taken from reference TRBV13 and TRBJ2-5, reads AAGVIQSPRHLIKEKRETATLKCYPIPRHDTVYWYQQGPGQDPQFLISFYEKMQSDKGSIPDRFSAQQFSDYHSELNMSSLELGDSALYFCASSFRDPTQYFGPGTRLLVL.